The clone carrying this T cell receptor (beta chain) was found a few times. The target antigen is unknown. CDR3 size: 14 residues. CDR1 and CDR2 (germline): MNHEY, SVGAGI. The V and J ends lost 0 bases and 1 base respectively, with 5 bases between them. The data derive from a study of T-cell reconstitution after alpha-beta-depleted transplantation in children. Overall study results and limits: Reports say that about two months after transplant, the alpha-beta T cells came out of several hundred graft clones that had expanded. A year had passed since transplant, and T-cell counts and diversity by then came mostly from newly produced T cells. In some patients, recipient T cells and intrathymic progenitors surviving conditioning explained high day-60 diversity.

Preparation of the TCRbeta library involved a method that used unique molecular identifiers. TCRdb called the PCR reads again in MiXCR, with one record for every CDR3 protein. The sample consists of hundreds of thousands of distinct CDR3 sequences, 15% to 20% of them appearing once. The TCR was taken from a boy in the first two years of life who had a stem cell transplant for Wiskott-Aldrich syndrome, so the T cells may come from the graft donor. The input for sequencing was PBMCs, mostly from graft donor cells, taken 360 days after TCRalphabeta/CD19-depleted stem cell transplant. The genes are TRBV6-5 and TRBJ2-3; no definite D call. CDR3 DNA: TGTGCCAGCAGTTACTCAGGGCGCACAGATACGCAGTATTTT. It is translated as CASSYSGRTDTQYF.